Each of the 14 T cell receptor beta chains below was sequenced from the same sample in a study of OX40 agonist ivuxolimab in advanced cancers. TCRdb keeps only in-frame clones here, not all; method: immunoSEQ multiplex PCR. The table records more than 100,000 clones, roughly nine tenths of them present only once. The starting material was CD4+ or CD8+ T cells sorted from blood, obtained in a trial of the OX40 agonist ivuxolimab. These receptors were taken from an adult with an advanced solid tumor such as melanoma, head and neck, liver or kidney cancer.

V and J are TRBV4-1 and TRBJ2-1; maybe TRBD1 (6 bases). Trimming shortened V by 2 bases and J by 1 base, and 15 bases separated the two germline ends. Germline loops: CDR1 MGHRA, CDR2 YSYEKL. This CDR3 contains 17 residues. The CDR3 DNA reads TGCGCCAGCAGCCAACCCTCCAGGGGTTTGTCCTACAATGAGCAGTTCTTC. Its protein is CASSQPSRGLSYNEQFF.

This clone was detected only once. The V call is TRBV7-2, the J call TRBJ2-3; 7 bases align to TRBD1. Per the germline V gene, CDR1 is SGHTA and CDR2 is FQGNSA. The V and J ends lost 1 base and 8 bases, in that order; junction bases with no gene match: 12. The CDR3 spans 16 residues. The CDR3 sequence is CASSLGGTPKGATQYF. CDR3 in DNA: TGTGCCAGCAGCTTAGGGGGGACCCCAAAGGGGGCTACGCAGTATTTT.

This chain links TRBV19 with TRBJ1-1; 8 bases are shared with TRBD1. The CDR3 is made up of 11 amino acids. J was trimmed by 11 bases and V by 7 bases; bases with no gene match: 6. Per germline, CDR1 LNHDA and CDR2 SQIVND (reference sequence). CDR3 in amino acids: CASNQGAGAFF. The CDR3 DNA reads as TGTGCCAGTAACCAGGGGGCTGGGGCTTTCTTT.

The chain joins TRBV6-5 to TRBJ2-5, with no clear D. CDR3 length: 13 amino acids. With 0 bases removed from V and 5 bases from J, the gap between germline ends came to 7 bases. Per germline, CDR1 MNHEY and CDR2 SVGAGI. This CDR3 is CASSYSGLETQYF. CDR3 DNA: TGTGCCAGCAGTTACTCCGGGTTGGAGACCCAGTACTTC.

The chain combines TRBV4-3 with TRBJ1-4; possibly TRBD1 for D (6 bases). CDR1 LGHNA and CDR2 YSLEER come from the germline V gene. V was clipped by 4 bases and J by 8 bases, with 14 bases between them. This CDR3 has 14 residues. In DNA, the CDR3 is TGCGCCAGCAGCCTCGGAACAGGGCCAGAAAAACTGTTTTTT. It yields the protein CASSLGTGPEKLFF.

The V and J genes are TRBV10-3 and TRBJ1-5, with a tentative D call TRBD1 (6 bases). The CDR3 sequence is 14 residues long. Germline loops: CDR1 ENHRY, CDR2 SYGVKD. V lost 4 bases and J lost 5, with 12 bases in between. The CDR3 reads CAISAAGADQPQHF. CDR3 DNA: TGTGCCATCAGTGCGGCAGGGGCCGATCAGCCCCAGCATTTT.

This chain links TRBV18 with TRBJ1-2; 8 bases are shared with TRBD1. V shed 0 bases and J 0 bases; nucleotides not matched to a gene: 9. This CDR3 comprises 18 residues. CDR1 and CDR2 (germline): KGHSH, LQKENI. The chain's CDR3 is CASSPPGGQGAANYGYTF. CDR3 nucleotides: TGTGCCAGCTCACCACCGGGCGGACAGGGCGCAGCTAACTATGGCTACACCTTC.

The V and J genes are TRBV7-2 and TRBJ2-5, with D possibly matching TRBD2 (6 bases). V dropped 8 bases and J dropped 1 base, with 14 bases sitting between them. From germline, CDR1 is SGHTA and CDR2 FQGNSA. The CDR3 consists of 14 residues. The CDR3, as DNA: TGTGCCAGCGTGCCCGGGGGACTCCAAGAGACCCAGTACTTC. Protein sequence: CASVPGGLQETQYF.

The V gene is TRBV30, the J gene TRBJ1-4, with a possible D match to TRBD1 (5 bases). Per the germline V gene, CDR1 is GTSNPN and CDR2 is SVGIG (reference sequence). This CDR3 comprises 15 residues. Between the trimmed V and J ends, which lost 0 bases and 0 bases, there was a span of 8 bases. DNA of the CDR3: TGTGCCTGGAGTGTACCAGGGCCAACTAATGAAAAACTGTTTTTT. Protein product: CAWSVPGPTNEKLFF.

The V gene is TRBV6-5, the J gene TRBJ1-4, with D unclear. Trimming left V 6 bases short and J 8 bases short, with 13 bases between. Germline lookup yields CDR1 MNHEY and CDR2 SVGAGI. CDR3 length: 13 residues. The chain's CDR3 is CASRSRLGEKLFF. The CDR3 coding sequence is TGTGCCAGCAGATCAAGACTGGGCGAAAAACTGTTTTTT.

This clone appeared many times. The chain recombines TRBV10-3 with TRBJ1-2; D not certain. The germline V gene encodes CDR1 ENHRY and CDR2 SYGVKD. Trimming shortened V by 10 bases and J by 8 bases, and 20 bases separated the two germline ends. CDR3 size: 13 residues. The CDR3, as DNA: TGTGCCACCGCCGCAGGCGCTCTGAGAGGCTACACCTTC. This codes for CATAAGALRGYTF.

The chain carries TRBV14 and TRBJ2-5, with D hard to call. The V end was cut by 5 bases, the J end by 4 bases, with 11 bases between. Germline V gives CDR1 SGHDN, CDR2 FVKESK. The CDR3 runs to 13 residues. CDR3 region: CASSFYGSETQYF. The CDR3 coding sequence is TGTGCCAGCAGCTTCTACGGGTCAGAGACCCAGTACTTC.

CDR3 nucleotide sequence: TGTGCCAGCAGCTTAGGTTTGGGGACTGAAGCTTTCTTT. Protein sequence: CASSLGLGTEAFF. The V and J genes are TRBV7-9 and TRBJ1-1, with unresolved D. V was trimmed by 1 base and J by 5 bases, leaving 8 bases between them. Germline assignment: CDR1 SEHNR and CDR2 FQNEAQ (reference sequence). The CDR3 is 13 residues long.

This sequence joins TRBV19 and TRBJ1-1; no reliable D call. Looked up from germline, CDR1 is LNHDA and CDR2 is SQIVND (reference sequence). The V end was cut by 5 bases, the J end by 1 base, with 8 bases between. The CDR3 has 13 residues. CDR3 DNA: TGTGCCAGTAGTGTCGTGGAGAACACTGAAGCTTTCTTT. It yields the protein CASSVVENTEAFF.